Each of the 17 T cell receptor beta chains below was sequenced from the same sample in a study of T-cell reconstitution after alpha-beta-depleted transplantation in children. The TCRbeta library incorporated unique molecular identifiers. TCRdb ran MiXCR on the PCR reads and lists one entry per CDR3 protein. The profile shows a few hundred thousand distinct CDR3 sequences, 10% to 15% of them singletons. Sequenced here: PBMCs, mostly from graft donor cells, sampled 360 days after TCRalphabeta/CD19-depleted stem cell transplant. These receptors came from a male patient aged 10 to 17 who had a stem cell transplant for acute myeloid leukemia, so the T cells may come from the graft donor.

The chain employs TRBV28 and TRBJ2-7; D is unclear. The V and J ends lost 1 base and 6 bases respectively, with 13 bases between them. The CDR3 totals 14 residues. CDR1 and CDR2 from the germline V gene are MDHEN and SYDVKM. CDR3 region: CASSLSLVGSEQYV. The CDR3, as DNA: TGTGCCAGCAGTTTATCTCTCGTCGGAAGCGAGCAGTACGTC.

The CDR3 loop is CASSQAGTGEGETQYF. In DNA, the CDR3 is TGTGCCAGCAGCCAAGCCGGGACAGGGGAAGGAGAGACCCAGTACTTC. This sequence joins TRBV4-2 and TRBJ2-5; 10 nucleotides align to TRBD1. Per the germline V gene, CDR1 is LGHNA and CDR2 is YNFKEQ. The V and J ends lost 1 base and 4 bases, in that order; junction bases with no gene match: 6. The CDR3 extends over 16 amino acids.

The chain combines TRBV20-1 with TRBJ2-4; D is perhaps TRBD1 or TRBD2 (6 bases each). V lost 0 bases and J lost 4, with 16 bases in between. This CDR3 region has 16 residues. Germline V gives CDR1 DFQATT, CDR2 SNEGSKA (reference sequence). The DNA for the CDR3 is TGCAGTGCTAGAGATTACTGGGGGGCAGCGAAAAACATTCAGTACTTC. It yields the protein CSARDYWGAAKNIQYF.

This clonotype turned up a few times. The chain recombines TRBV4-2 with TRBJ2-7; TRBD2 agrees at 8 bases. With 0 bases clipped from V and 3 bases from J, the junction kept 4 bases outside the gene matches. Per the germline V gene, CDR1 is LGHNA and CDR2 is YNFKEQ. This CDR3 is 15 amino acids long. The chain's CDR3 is CASSQEVLAVYEQYF. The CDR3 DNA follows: TGTGCCAGCAGCCAAGAAGTACTAGCGGTCTACGAGCAGTACTTC.

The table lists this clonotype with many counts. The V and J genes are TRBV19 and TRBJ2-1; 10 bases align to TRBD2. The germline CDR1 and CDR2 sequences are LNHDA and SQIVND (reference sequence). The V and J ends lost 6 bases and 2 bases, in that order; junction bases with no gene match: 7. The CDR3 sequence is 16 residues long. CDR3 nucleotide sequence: TGTGCCAGTAGGTCTAGCGGGAGCGGGGCCTACAATGAGCAGTTCTTC. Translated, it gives CASRSSGSGAYNEQFF.

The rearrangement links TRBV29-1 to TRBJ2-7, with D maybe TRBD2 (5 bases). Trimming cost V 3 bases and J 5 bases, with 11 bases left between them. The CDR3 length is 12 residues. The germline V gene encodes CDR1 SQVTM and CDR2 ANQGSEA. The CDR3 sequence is CSVERERNEQYF. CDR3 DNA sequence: TGCAGCGTTGAGAGGGAAAGGAACGAGCAGTACTTC.

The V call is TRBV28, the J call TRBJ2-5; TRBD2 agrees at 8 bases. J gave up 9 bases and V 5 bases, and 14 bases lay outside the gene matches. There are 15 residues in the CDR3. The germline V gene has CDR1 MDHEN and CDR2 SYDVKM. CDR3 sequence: CASSGAGTPGLAQYF. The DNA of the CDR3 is TGTGCCAGCAGTGGAGCCGGGACGCCGGGACTAGCCCAGTACTTC. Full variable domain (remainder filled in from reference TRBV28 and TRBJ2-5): DVKVTQSSRYLVKRTGEKVFLECVQDMDHENMFWYRQDPGLGLRLIYFSYDVKMKEKGDIPEGYSVSREKKERFSLILESASTNQTSMYLCASSGAGTPGLAQYFGPGTRLLVL.

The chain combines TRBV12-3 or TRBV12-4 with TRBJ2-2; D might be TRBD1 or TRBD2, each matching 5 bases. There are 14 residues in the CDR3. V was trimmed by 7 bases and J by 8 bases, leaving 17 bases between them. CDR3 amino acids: CASTFRDPGGELFF. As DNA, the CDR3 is TGTGCCAGCACATTCCGGGACCCCGGGGGGGAGCTGTTTTTT.

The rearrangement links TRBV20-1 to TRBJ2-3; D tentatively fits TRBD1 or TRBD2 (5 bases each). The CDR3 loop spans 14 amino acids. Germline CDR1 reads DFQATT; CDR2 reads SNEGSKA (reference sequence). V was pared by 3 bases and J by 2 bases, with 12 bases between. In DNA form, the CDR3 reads TGCAGTGCTAGCTCCGGGGCCAACACAGATACGCAGTATTTT. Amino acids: CSASSGANTDTQYF.

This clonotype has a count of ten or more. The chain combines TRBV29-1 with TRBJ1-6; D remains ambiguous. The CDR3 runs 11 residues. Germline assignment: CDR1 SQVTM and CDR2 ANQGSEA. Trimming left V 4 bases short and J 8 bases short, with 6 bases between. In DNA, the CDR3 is TGCAGCGTTGGTGATTATTCACCCCTCCACTTT. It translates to CSVGDYSPLHF.

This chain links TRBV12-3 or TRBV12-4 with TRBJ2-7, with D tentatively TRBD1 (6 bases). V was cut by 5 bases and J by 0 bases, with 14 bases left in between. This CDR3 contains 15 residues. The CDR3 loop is CASSIQGSSSYEQYF. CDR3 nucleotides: TGTGCCAGCAGTATTCAGGGGTCCTCCTCCTACGAGCAGTACTTC.

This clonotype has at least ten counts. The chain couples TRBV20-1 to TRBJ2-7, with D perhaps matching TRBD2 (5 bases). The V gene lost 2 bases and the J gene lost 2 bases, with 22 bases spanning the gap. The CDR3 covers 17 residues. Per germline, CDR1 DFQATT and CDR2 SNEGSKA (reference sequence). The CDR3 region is CSARRVGADFFAYEQYF. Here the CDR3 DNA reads TGCAGTGCTAGAAGGGTGGGTGCGGACTTTTTTGCCTACGAGCAGTACTTC.

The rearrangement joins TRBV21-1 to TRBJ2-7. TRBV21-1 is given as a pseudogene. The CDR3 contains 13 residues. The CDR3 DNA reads TGTGCCAGCAGCAAAATAGAACCTTACGAGCAGTACTTC. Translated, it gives CASSKIEPYEQYF.

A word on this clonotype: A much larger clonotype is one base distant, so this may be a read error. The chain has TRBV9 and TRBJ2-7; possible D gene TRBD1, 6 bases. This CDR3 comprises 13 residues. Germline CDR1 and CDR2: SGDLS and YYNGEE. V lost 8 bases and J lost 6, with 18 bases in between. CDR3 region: CARSFTPRGEQYF. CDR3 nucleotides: TGTGCCAGGAGCTTCACCCCCAGGGGCGAGCAGTACTTC. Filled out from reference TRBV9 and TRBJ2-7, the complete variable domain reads DSGVTQTPKHLITATGQRVTLRCSPRSGDLSVYWYQQSLDQGLQFLIQYYNGEERAKGNILERFSAQQFPDLHSELNLSSLELGDSALYFCARSFTPRGEQYFGPGTRLTVT.

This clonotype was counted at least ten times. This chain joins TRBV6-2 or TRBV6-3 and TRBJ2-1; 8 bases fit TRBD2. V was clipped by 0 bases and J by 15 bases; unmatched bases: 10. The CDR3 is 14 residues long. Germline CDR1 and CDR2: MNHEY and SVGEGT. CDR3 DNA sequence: TGTGCCAGCAGTTACTCCAGCGGTAGGACTAGCCCGTTCTTC. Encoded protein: CASSYSSGRTSPFF.

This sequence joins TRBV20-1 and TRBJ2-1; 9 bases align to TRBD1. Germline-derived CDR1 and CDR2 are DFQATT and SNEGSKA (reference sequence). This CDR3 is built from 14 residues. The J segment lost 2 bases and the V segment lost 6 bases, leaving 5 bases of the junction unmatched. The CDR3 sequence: CSASGQGPYNEQFF. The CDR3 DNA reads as TGCAGTGCCTCGGGACAGGGACCCTACAATGAGCAGTTCTTC.

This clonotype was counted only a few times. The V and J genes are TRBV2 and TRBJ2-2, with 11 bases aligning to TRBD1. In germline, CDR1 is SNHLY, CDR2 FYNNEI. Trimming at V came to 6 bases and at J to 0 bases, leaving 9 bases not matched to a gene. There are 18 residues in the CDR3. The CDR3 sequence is CASRGGQGADSNTGELFF. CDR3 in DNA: TGTGCCAGCAGGGGAGGACAGGGGGCCGATTCGAACACCGGGGAGCTGTTTTTT.